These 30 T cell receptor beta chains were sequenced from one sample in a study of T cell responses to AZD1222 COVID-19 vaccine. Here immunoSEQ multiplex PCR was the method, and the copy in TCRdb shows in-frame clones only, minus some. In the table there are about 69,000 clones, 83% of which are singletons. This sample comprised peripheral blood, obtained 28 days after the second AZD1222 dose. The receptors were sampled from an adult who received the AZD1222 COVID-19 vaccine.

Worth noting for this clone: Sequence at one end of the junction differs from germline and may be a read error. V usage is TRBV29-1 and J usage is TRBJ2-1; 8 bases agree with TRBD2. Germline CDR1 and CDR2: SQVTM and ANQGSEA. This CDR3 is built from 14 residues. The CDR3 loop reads CSVRSGDTYNEQFF. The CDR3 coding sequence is TGCAGCGTCCGTAGCGGGGACACCTACAATGAACAGTTCTTC.

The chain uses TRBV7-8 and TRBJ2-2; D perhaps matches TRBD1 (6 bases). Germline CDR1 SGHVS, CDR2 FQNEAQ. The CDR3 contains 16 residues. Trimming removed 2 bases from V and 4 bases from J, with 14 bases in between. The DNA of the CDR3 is TGTGCCAGCAGCTTAAGTGGAACAGGGCCCACCGGGGAGCTGTTTTTT. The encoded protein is CASSLSGTGPTGELFF.

CDR3 residues: CASSARQGTNYGYTF. The CDR3 DNA follows: TGTGCCAGCAGTGCGAGACAGGGCACTAACTATGGCTACACCTTC. The chain has TRBV27 and TRBJ1-2, with 7 bases that match TRBD1. J was trimmed by 0 bases and V by 5 bases; bases with no gene match: 6. The length of the CDR3 is 15 residues. Germline V CDR1 and CDR2: MNHEY, SMNVEV (reference sequence).

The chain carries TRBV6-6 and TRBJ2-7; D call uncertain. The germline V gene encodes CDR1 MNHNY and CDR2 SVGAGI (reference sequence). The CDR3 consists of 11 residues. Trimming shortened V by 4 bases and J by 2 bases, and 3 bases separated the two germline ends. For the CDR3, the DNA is TGTGCCAGCAGTTCTACCTACGAGCAGTACTTC. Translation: CASSSTYEQYF.

The CDR3 nucleotides read TGTGCCAGCAGTTCCCCCCTACCGAACGAAAAACTGTTTTTT. It translates to CASSSPLPNEKLFF. The chain carries TRBV6-6 and TRBJ1-4; D remains ambiguous. V was pared by 4 bases and J by 8 bases, with 14 bases between. The CDR3 runs to 14 residues. Germline V gene sequence: CDR1 MNHNY, CDR2 SVGAGI (reference sequence).

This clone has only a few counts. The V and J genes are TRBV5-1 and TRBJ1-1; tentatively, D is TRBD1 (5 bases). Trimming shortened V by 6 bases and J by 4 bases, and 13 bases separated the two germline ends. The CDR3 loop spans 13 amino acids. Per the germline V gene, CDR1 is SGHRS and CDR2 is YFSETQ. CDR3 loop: CASTERGSTEAFF. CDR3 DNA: TGCGCCAGCACGGAGCGGGGGAGCACTGAAGCTTTCTTT.

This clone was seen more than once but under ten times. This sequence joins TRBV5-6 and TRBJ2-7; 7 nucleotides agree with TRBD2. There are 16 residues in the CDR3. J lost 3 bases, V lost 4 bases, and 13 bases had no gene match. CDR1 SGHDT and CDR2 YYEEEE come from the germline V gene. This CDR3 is CASSAGSSGSFYEQYF. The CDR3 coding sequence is TGTGCCAGCAGCGCCGGATCTAGCGGATCTTTCTACGAGCAGTACTTC.

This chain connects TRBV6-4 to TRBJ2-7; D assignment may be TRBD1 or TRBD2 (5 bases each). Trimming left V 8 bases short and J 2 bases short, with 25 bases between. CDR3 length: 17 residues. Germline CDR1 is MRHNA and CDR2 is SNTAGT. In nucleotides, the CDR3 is TGTGCCAGCGGATTATCGAGGGGCAGGCGAAAAACCTACGAGCAGTACTTC. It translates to CASGLSRGRRKTYEQYF.

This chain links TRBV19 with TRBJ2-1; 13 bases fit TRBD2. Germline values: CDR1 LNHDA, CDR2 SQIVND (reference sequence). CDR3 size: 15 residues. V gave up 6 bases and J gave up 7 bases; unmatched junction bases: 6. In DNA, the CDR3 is TGTGCCAGTAGCACCGGGACTAGCGGGAAGAATGAGCAGTTCTTC. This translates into CASSTGTSGKNEQFF.

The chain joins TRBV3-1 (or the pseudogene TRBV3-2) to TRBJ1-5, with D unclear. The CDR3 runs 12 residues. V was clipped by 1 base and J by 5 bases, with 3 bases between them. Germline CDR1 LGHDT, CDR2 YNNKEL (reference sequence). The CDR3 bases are TGTGCCAGCAGCCAAGGGGATCAGCCCCAGCATTTT. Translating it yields CASSQGDQPQHF.

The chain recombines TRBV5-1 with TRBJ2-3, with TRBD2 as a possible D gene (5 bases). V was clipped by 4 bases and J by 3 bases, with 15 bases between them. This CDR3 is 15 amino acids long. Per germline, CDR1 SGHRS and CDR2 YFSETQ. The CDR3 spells CASSAYGVGTDTQYF. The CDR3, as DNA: TGCGCCAGCAGCGCGTACGGGGTAGGGACAGATACGCAGTATTTT. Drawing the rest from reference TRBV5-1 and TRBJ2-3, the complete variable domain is KAGVTQTPRYLIKTRGQQVTLSCSPISGHRSVSWYQQTPGQGLQFLFEYFSETQRNKGNFPGRFSGRQFSNSRSEMNVSTLELGDSALYLCASSAYGVGTDTQYFGPGTRLTVL.

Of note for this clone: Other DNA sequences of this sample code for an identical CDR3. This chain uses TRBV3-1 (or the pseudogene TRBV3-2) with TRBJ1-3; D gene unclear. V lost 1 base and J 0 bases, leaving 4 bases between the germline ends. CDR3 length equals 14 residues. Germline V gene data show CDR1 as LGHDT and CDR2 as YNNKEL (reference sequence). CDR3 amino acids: CASSQVDSGNTIYF. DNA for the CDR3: TGTGCCAGCAGCCAAGTTGACTCTGGAAACACCATATATTTT.

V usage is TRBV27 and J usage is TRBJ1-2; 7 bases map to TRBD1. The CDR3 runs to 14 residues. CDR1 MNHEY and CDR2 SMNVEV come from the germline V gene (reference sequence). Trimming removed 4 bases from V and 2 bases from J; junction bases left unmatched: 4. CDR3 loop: CASSSPGQNYGYTF. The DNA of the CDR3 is TGTGCCAGCAGTTCGCCGGGACAGAACTATGGCTACACCTTC.

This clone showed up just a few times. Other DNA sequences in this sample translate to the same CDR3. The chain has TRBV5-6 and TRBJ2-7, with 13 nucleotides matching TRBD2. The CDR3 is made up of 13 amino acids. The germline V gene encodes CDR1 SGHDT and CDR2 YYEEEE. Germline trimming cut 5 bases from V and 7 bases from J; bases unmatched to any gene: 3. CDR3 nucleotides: TGTGCCAGCAGAACTAGCGGGAGGGGGGAGCAGTACTTC. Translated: CASRTSGRGEQYF.

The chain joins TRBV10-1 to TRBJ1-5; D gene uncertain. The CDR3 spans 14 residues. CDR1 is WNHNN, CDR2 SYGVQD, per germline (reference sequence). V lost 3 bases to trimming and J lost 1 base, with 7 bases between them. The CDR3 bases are TGCGCCAGCAGTGAAGGTACGAGCAATCAGCCCCAGCATTTT. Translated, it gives CASSEGTSNQPQHF.

CDR3: CASSSIRTTDQPQHF. CDR3 bases: TGTGCCAGCAGTTCGATCAGGACAACCGATCAGCCCCAGCATTTT. This chain uses TRBV6-5 with TRBJ1-5; tentative D call: TRBD1 (5 bases). Germline lookup yields CDR1 MNHEY and CDR2 SVGAGI. V lost 4 bases and J 5 bases, leaving 15 bases between the germline ends. This CDR3 region has 15 residues.

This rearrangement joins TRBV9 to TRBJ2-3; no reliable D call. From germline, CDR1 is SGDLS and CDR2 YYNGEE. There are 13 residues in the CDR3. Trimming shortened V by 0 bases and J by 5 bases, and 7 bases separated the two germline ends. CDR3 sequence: CASSVDRKDTQYF. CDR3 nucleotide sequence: TGTGCCAGCAGCGTAGACCGGAAAGATACGCAGTATTTT.

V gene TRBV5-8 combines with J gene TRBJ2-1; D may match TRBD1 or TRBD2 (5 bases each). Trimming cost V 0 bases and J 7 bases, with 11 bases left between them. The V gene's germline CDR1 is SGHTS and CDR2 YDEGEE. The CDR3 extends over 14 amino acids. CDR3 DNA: TGTGCCAGCAGCTTGGTGGGGACGAGGAATGAGCAGTTCTTC. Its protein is CASSLVGTRNEQFF. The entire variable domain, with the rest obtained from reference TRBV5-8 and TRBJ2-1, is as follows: EAGVTQSPTHLIKTRGQQATLRCSPISGHTSVYWYQQALGLGLQFLLWYDEGEERNRGNFPPRFSGRQFPNYSSELNVNALELEDSALYLCASSLVGTRNEQFFGPGTRLTVL.

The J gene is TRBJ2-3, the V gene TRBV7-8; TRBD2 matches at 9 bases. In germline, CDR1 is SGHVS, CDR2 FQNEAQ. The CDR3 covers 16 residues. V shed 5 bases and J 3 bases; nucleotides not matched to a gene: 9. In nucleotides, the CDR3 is TGTGCCAGCAGCCGACTAGCGGCGCTTGGGACAGATACGCAGTATTTT. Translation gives CASSRLAALGTDTQYF.

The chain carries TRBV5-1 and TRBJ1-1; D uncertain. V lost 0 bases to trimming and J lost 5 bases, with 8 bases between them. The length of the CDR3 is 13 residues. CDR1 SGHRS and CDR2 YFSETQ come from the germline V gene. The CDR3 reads CASSLAAGTEAFF. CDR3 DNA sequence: TGCGCCAGCAGCTTGGCAGCGGGGACTGAAGCTTTCTTT.

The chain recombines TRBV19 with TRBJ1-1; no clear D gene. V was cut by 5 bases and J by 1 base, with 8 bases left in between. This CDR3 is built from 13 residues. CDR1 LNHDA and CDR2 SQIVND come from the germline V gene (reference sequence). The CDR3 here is CASSAGKNTEAFF. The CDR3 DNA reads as TGTGCCAGTAGTGCCGGGAAGAACACTGAAGCTTTCTTT.

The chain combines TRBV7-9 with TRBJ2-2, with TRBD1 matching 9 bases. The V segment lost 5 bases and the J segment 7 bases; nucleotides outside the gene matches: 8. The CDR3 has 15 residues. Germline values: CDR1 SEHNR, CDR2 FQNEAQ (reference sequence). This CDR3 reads CASSDQGQGIGELFF. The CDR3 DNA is TGTGCCAGCAGCGACCAGGGACAGGGAATCGGGGAGCTGTTTTTT.

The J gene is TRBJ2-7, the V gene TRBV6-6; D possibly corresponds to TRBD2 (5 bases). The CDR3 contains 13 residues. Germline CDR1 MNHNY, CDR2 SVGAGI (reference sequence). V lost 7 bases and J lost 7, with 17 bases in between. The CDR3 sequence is CASTELAVKEQYF. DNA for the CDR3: TGTGCCAGCACTGAGCTAGCAGTTAAGGAGCAGTACTTC.

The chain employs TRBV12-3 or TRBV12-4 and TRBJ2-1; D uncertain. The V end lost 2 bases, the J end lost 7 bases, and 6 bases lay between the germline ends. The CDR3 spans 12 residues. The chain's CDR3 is CASSLMGNEQFF. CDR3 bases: TGTGCCAGCAGTTTAATGGGGAATGAGCAGTTCTTC.

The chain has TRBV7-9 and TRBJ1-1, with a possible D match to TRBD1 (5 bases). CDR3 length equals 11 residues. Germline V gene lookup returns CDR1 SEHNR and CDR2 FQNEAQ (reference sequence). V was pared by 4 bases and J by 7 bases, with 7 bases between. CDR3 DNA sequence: TGTGCCAGCAGCTGGGGCGGTGAAGCTTTCTTT. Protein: CASSWGGEAFF.

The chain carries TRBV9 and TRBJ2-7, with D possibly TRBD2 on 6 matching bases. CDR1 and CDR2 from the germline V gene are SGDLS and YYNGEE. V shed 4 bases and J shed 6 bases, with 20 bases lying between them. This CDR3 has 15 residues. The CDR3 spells CASSSAGTSPVEQYF. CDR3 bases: TGTGCCAGCAGCTCTGCCGGGACTTCGCCGGTCGAGCAGTACTTC.

CDR3 amino acids: CASTSTPGTGVEQYF. The CDR3, as DNA: TGTGCCAGCACTTCCACCCCCGGGACAGGGGTCGAGCAGTACTTC. The chain has TRBV6-5 and TRBJ2-7; 10 bases line up with TRBD1. V lost 7 bases to trimming and J lost 6 bases; unmatched junction nucleotides: 12. The germline V gene encodes CDR1 MNHEY and CDR2 SVGAGI. The CDR3 has 15 residues.

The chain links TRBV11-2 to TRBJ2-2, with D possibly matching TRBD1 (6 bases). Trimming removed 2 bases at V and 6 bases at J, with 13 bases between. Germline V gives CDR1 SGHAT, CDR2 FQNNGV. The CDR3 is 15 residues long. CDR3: CASSLMSGVSGELFF. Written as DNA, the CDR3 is TGTGCCAGCAGCTTAATGTCAGGGGTGTCCGGGGAGCTGTTTTTT.

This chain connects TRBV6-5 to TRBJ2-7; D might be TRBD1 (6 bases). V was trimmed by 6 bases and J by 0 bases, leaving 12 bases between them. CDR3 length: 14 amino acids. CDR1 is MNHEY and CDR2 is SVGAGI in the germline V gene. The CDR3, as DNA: TGTGCCAGCAGAGGACAGCTTTCCTCCTACGAGCAGTACTTC. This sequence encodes CASRGQLSSYEQYF.

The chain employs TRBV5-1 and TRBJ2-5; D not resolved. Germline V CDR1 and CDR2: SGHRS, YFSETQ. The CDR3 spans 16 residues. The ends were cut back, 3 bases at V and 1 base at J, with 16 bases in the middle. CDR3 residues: CASSSTPGRSQETQYF. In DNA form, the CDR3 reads TGCGCCAGCAGCTCAACCCCGGGTCGGAGCCAAGAGACCCAGTACTTC.